This record looks at one T cell receptor (beta chain) sequence and its context. The data were obtained in a study of memory CD8 T cells in hepatitis C reinfection. The repertoire was sequenced with immunoSEQ multiplex PCR; TCRdb's copy has only in-frame clones and lacks some. The sample contains more than 35,000 clones, roughly 90% of which appear only once. The CDR3 sequence is 13 residues long. V lost 11 bases and J 8 bases, leaving 18 bases between the germline ends. The V gene's germline CDR1 is LNHDA and CDR2 SQIVND (reference sequence). The sample's time point: peak reinfection, 3 to 8 weeks after reinfection detection. The sorted cells went straight to TCR sequencing with no prior in vitro expansion. Total naive CD8 T cells were sorted as viable CD3+ CD8+ CD45RO- cells from two donors.

The sample taken for sequencing was naive CD8+ T cells sorted from blood. The chain has TRBV19 and TRBJ1-4, with D tentatively TRBD1 (5 bases). The TCR originated in a man younger than 30 with hepatitis C virus infection. This chain's CDR3 is CASKTGHGEKLFF. The CDR3 DNA sequence: TGTGCCTCTAAGACCGGACACGGGGAAAAACTGTTTTTT.